This T cell receptor beta chain was sequenced in a study of cytomegalovirus exposure and HLA in healthy donors. Notes on the study in general: Listed as cytomegalovirus-associated were more than 150 TCR beta chains. Rarity characterized most TCR sequences, yet some public TCRs appeared in many donors.

A multiplex PCR was run with 60 Vbeta primers and 13 Jbeta primers. Libraries were prepared by immunoSEQ multiplex PCR; TCRdb keeps only in-frame clonotypes and omits some of them. The data contain approximately 110,000 clones, approximately 80% of them singletons. Notes on this clone: Its antigen is unidentified.

This donor has no recorded CMV serostatus. V gave up 8 bases and J gave up 0 bases, with 14 bases separating them. CDR3 length equals 15 residues. Germline CDR1 MNHEY, CDR2 SVGAGI. The sequence came from a human donor in good health. The sequenced sample was PBMCs. This chain connects TRBV6-5 to TRBJ2-1, with TRBD2 as a possible D gene (5 bases). CDR3 sequence: CASCPMGSSYNEQFF. CDR3 DNA: TGTGCCAGCTGCCCGATGGGGAGCTCCTACAATGAGCAGTTCTTC.